The 26 T cell receptor beta chains listed next were all sequenced from one sample in a study of cytomegalovirus exposure and HLA in healthy donors. With 60 Vbeta and 13 Jbeta primers, the PCR was carried out. Profiling relied on immunoSEQ multiplex PCR, and the TCRdb table lists in-frame clones only, not all of them. The sample lists 140,000 to 150,000 clones; over 70% were seen once. Source material: PBMCs. The receptors come from a middle-aged woman in good health and CMV-seronegative.

This rearrangement joins TRBV7-8 to TRBJ1-3; no definite D call. With 1 base removed from V and 3 bases from J, the gap between germline ends came to 13 bases. This CDR3 comprises 16 residues. Germline values: CDR1 SGHVS, CDR2 FQNEAQ. CDR3: CASSLGFRGSGNTIYF. CDR3 sequence (DNA): TGTGCCAGCAGCTTAGGATTTCGGGGTAGTGGAAACACCATATATTTT.

This clone was picked up a small number of times. This rearrangement joins TRBV7-6 to TRBJ1-2, with D perhaps TRBD1 (5 bases). CDR1 is SGHVS, CDR2 FNYEAQ, per germline. CDR3 length: 16 amino acids. Trimming removed 1 base from V and 3 bases from J, with 15 bases in between. The DNA for the CDR3 is TGTGCCAGCAGCTTAGAAGTCGCAGGGTCGGACTATGGCTACACCTTC. Residues: CASSLEVAGSDYGYTF. Based on the CDR3 plus reference TRBV7-6 and TRBJ1-2, the full variable domain is GAGVSQSPRYKVTKRGQDVALRCDPISGHVSLYWYRQALGQGPEFLTYFNYEAQQDKSGLPNDRFSAERPEGSISTLTIQRTEQRDSAMYRCASSLEVAGSDYGYTFGSGTRLTVV.

CDR3 loop: CASSGRQGIGEAFF. The CDR3 coding sequence is TGTGCCAGCAGTGGTAGACAGGGGATCGGTGAAGCTTTCTTT. The gene calls are TRBV2 and TRBJ1-1, with TRBD1 matching over 8 bases. Per the germline V gene, CDR1 is SNHLY and CDR2 is FYNNEI. This CDR3 has 14 residues. V lost 4 bases, J lost 7 bases, and 8 bases stayed unmatched.

The chain links TRBV15 to TRBJ2-5; 7 nucleotides match TRBD2. The J call is uncertain, as TRBJ2-7 better fits the DNA end. The CDR3 runs 14 residues. The germline V gene encodes CDR1 LNHNV and CDR2 YYDKDF (reference sequence). The CDR3 DNA reads as TGTGCCACCAGGCGAGCGGGGAGCTCCTACGAGCAGTACTTC. Amino acids: CATRRAGSSYEQYF.

J is TRBJ1-5 and V is TRBV19, with D unclear. Trimming shortened V by 3 bases and J by 7 bases, and 10 bases separated the two germline ends. The CDR3 runs to 13 residues. Looked up from germline, CDR1 is LNHDA and CDR2 is SQIVND (reference sequence). The CDR3 nucleotides are TGTGCCAGTAGTATCCGGGAATGGCAGCCCCAGCATTTT. It codes for CASSIREWQPQHF.

This clone was picked up a small number of times. This chain connects TRBV6-5 to TRBJ1-6; 11 bases agree with TRBD1. Losses at the gene ends were 6 bases for V and 7 bases for J; bases not matched to a gene: 2. Germline CDR1 reads MNHEY; CDR2 reads SVGAGI. This CDR3 region has 14 residues. The CDR3 loop reads CASSWDRGNSPLHF. The CDR3 DNA reads as TGTGCCAGCAGCTGGGACAGGGGGAATTCACCCCTCCACTTT.

This chain uses TRBV6-5 with TRBJ1-5; the D gene is possibly TRBD1 (6 bases). Germline-derived CDR1 and CDR2 are MNHEY and SVGAGI. The ends were cut back, 11 bases at V and 6 bases at J, with 17 bases in the middle. This CDR3 is built from 13 residues. In DNA, the CDR3 is TGTGCCGCCTGGGGACACCAGGGTCAGCCCCAGCATTTT. Protein: CAAWGHQGQPQHF.

The J gene is TRBJ1-1, the V gene TRBV9; D is ambiguous. In germline, CDR1 is SGDLS, CDR2 YYNGEE. The V gene lost 5 bases and the J gene lost 0 bases, with 8 bases spanning the gap. The CDR3 runs 13 residues. As DNA, the CDR3 is TGTGCCAGCAGTGCAGTCCTGAACACTGAAGCTTTCTTT. It is translated as CASSAVLNTEAFF.

J is TRBJ2-7 and V is TRBV19; 9 nucleotides line up with TRBD1. Trimming cost V 4 bases and J 4 bases; bases outside gene matches: 2. The CDR3 has 13 amino acids. The germline V gene has CDR1 LNHDA and CDR2 SQIVND (reference sequence). CDR3 sequence reads: CASSKQGAYEQYF. DNA for the CDR3: TGTGCCAGTAGTAAACAGGGGGCTTACGAGCAGTACTTC.

The gene calls are TRBV5-4 and TRBJ2-1; TRBD2 matches at 15 bases. This CDR3 spans 17 amino acids. The V gene's germline CDR1 is SGHNT and CDR2 YYREEE (reference sequence). Unmatched junction bases numbered 7, after V lost 3 bases and J lost 6 bases. The CDR3 here is CASSWGTSGGPLNEQFF. In DNA, the CDR3 is TGTGCCAGCAGCTGGGGGACTAGCGGGGGGCCACTCAATGAGCAGTTCTTC.

This clone is a singleton in its sample. The V call is TRBV5-4, the J call TRBJ2-7; 10 bases align to TRBD1. Germline V gene data show CDR1 as SGHNT and CDR2 as YYREEE (reference sequence). The CDR3 runs to 16 residues. J lost 2 bases, V lost 0 bases, and 5 bases had no gene match. CDR3 amino acids: CASSLGLGQGAYEQYF. The CDR3 bases are TGTGCCAGCAGCTTGGGGCTAGGACAGGGGGCCTACGAGCAGTACTTC.

This rearrangement joins TRBV11-2 to TRBJ2-5; no clear D gene. The V gene lost 1 base and the J gene lost 5 bases, with 11 bases spanning the gap. CDR1 and CDR2 (germline): SGHAT, FQNNGV. This CDR3 is built from 14 residues. Here the CDR3 reads CASSLGLAEETQYF. CDR3 nucleotides: TGTGCCAGCAGCTTAGGTTTAGCTGAGGAGACCCAGTACTTC.

The chain combines TRBV5-1 with TRBJ2-2; D is ambiguous. The CDR3 covers 14 residues. The germline CDR1 and CDR2 sequences are SGHRS and YFSETQ. V was clipped by 1 base and J by 0 bases, with 4 bases between them. The CDR3: CASSLTSNTGELFF. CDR3 DNA: TGCGCCAGCAGCTTGACTTCGAACACCGGGGAGCTGTTTTTT. Full variable domain (remainder filled in from reference TRBV5-1 and TRBJ2-2): KAGVTQTPRYLIKTRGQQVTLSCSPISGHRSVSWYQQTPGQGLQFLFEYFSETQRNKGNFPGRFSGRQFSNSRSEMNVSTLELGDSALYLCASSLTSNTGELFFGEGSRLTVL.

V gene TRBV7-8 combines with J gene TRBJ1-5, with TRBD1 identical over 7 bases. Germline V gene data show CDR1 as SGHVS and CDR2 as FQNEAQ. V shed 5 bases, J shed 2 bases, and the junction held 3 bases outside the gene matches. This CDR3 is 14 amino acids long. The DNA for the CDR3 is TGTGCCAGCAGCCCTACAGGGGGCAATCAGCCCCAGCATTTT. This sequence encodes CASSPTGGNQPQHF.

V is TRBV4-2 and J is TRBJ2-3; D possibly corresponds to TRBD2 (5 bases). The V gene lost 0 bases and the J gene lost 0 bases, with 10 bases spanning the gap. The CDR3 covers 16 residues. Per the germline V gene, CDR1 is LGHNA and CDR2 is YNFKEQ. The CDR3 protein is CASSQDSLASTDTQYF. The CDR3 nucleotides are TGTGCCAGCAGCCAAGATTCGCTAGCTAGCACAGATACGCAGTATTTT.

The rearrangement links TRBV7-9 to TRBJ1-1; D is uncertain. Germline CDR1 is SEHNR and CDR2 is FQNEAQ (reference sequence). CDR3 size: 12 residues. Trimming left V 5 bases short and J 6 bases short, with 10 bases between. The CDR3 reads CASSPTIPEAFF. DNA for the CDR3: TGTGCCAGCAGCCCCACTATTCCTGAAGCTTTCTTT.

The J gene is TRBJ1-4, the V gene TRBV30; tentatively, D is TRBD1 (5 bases). The CDR3 runs to 13 residues. Trimming shortened V by 7 bases and J by 7 bases, and 16 bases separated the two germline ends. Per the germline V gene, CDR1 is GTSNPN and CDR2 is SVGIG (reference sequence). The CDR3 here is CASTRGGPEKLFF. Written as DNA, the CDR3 is TGTGCCTCGACGCGGGGGGGACCTGAAAAACTGTTTTTT.

The rearrangement joins TRBV19 to TRBJ2-2; 8 positions match TRBD1. The CDR3 is 18 residues long. From germline, CDR1 is LNHDA and CDR2 SQIVND (reference sequence). The ends lost 5 bases at V and 0 bases at J; junction bases unmatched: 11. This CDR3 is CASSLLRRDRTNTGELFF. As DNA, the CDR3 is TGTGCCAGTAGTCTTTTGCGCCGGGACAGGACGAACACCGGGGAGCTGTTTTTT.

This chain uses TRBV2 with TRBJ2-5, with TRBD1 matching over 7 bases. This CDR3 region has 16 residues. Germline V gives CDR1 SNHLY, CDR2 FYNNEI. J lost 5 bases, V lost 5 bases, and 14 bases had no gene match. The CDR3 DNA reads TGTGCCAGCAGTCCTATCTCCAGGGGGATGGAGGAGACCCAGTACTTC. Translated: CASSPISRGMEETQYF.

CDR3 in amino acids: CSVGVGLAGTDTQYF. The CDR3 DNA follows: TGCAGCGTAGGGGTGGGGTTAGCTGGCACAGATACGCAGTATTTT. The V call is TRBV29-1, the J call TRBJ2-3; tentatively, D is TRBD1 (5 bases). Germline loops: CDR1 SQVTM, CDR2 ANQGSEA. V dropped 6 bases and J dropped 1 base, with 17 bases sitting between them. This CDR3 region has 15 residues.

The V call is TRBV15, the J call TRBJ1-3; D is possibly TRBD1 (6 bases). The germline CDR1 and CDR2 sequences are LNHNV and YYDKDF (reference sequence). The V gene lost 6 bases and the J gene lost 2 bases, with 8 bases spanning the gap. The CDR3 sequence is 13 residues long. CDR3 sequence: CATSAGAGNTIYF. In DNA, the CDR3 is TGTGCCACCAGTGCAGGGGCTGGAAACACCATATATTTT.

The chain links TRBV2 to TRBJ2-5; 9 bases match TRBD1. The V segment lost 6 bases and the J segment 0 bases; nucleotides outside the gene matches: 8. Germline CDR1 and CDR2: SNHLY and FYNNEI. The CDR3 length is 16 residues. CDR3 residues: CASSEDRGAYQETQYF. The CDR3 DNA follows: TGTGCCAGCAGCGAGGACAGGGGCGCCTACCAAGAGACCCAGTACTTC.

The rearrangement joins TRBV19 to TRBJ2-3, with D maybe TRBD1 (7 bases). From germline, CDR1 is LNHDA and CDR2 SQIVND (reference sequence). V was trimmed by 6 bases and J by 15 bases, leaving 22 bases between them. CDR3 size: 13 residues. The CDR3 sequence is CASSNTRGRGPYF. Written as DNA, the CDR3 is TGTGCCAGTAGCAACACGAGGGGGCGGGGACCCTATTTT.

The CDR3: CASSPLRGNQGDEQFF. CDR3 bases: TGTGCCAGCAGCCCCCTTCGGGGGAATCAAGGGGATGAGCAGTTCTTC. This chain connects TRBV14 to TRBJ2-1; tentative D call: TRBD2 (6 bases). The ends were cut back, 4 bases at V and 8 bases at J, with 21 bases in the middle. Germline V gives CDR1 SGHDN, CDR2 FVKESK. CDR3 length: 16 residues.

The V call is TRBV5-4, the J call TRBJ1-5; 8 bases map to TRBD1. Germline V CDR1 and CDR2: SGHNT, YYREEE (reference sequence). The CDR3 is 16 amino acids. Trimming cost V 3 bases and J 2 bases; bases outside gene matches: 7. CDR3 in amino acids: CASSSWTGTGNQPQHF. CDR3 nucleotides: TGTGCCAGCAGCTCTTGGACAGGGACCGGCAATCAGCCCCAGCATTTT.

J is TRBJ2-3 and V is TRBV9; no reliable D call. CDR3 length: 13 amino acids. The ends were cut back, 0 bases at V and 2 bases at J, with 4 bases in the middle. Germline V gene lookup returns CDR1 SGDLS and CDR2 YYNGEE. DNA of the CDR3: TGTGCCAGCAGCGTAGGCGTCACAGATACGCAGTATTTT. Residues: CASSVGVTDTQYF.